The 21 T cell receptor beta chains presented below share a single source sample, sequenced in a study of preoperative IRX-2 immunotherapy in early breast cancer. The repertoire was sequenced with immunoSEQ multiplex PCR; TCRdb's copy has only in-frame clones and lacks some. The profile shows 20,000 to 30,000 clones, approximately 72% of them singletons. Treatment indicated: preoperative locoregional IRX-2 cytokine immunotherapy. The material sequenced was lymph node tissue, taken after IRX-2 immunotherapy. These receptors were collected from a human donor with breast cancer.

The chain couples TRBV7-1 to TRBJ2-2; tentatively, D is TRBD2 (5 bases). TRBV7-1 is an open reading frame, and its role is uncertain. The V and J ends lost 4 bases and 7 bases respectively, with 13 bases between them. This CDR3 is built from 14 residues. The CDR3 reads CASSLASDSGELFF. CDR3 nucleotide sequence: TGTGCCAGCAGCTTAGCGTCAGATAGCGGGGAGCTGTTTTTT.

The V and J genes are TRBV29-1 and TRBJ2-5, with 8 bases lining up with TRBD1. J was trimmed by 5 bases and V by 3 bases; bases with no gene match: 14. The CDR3 length is 16 residues. CDR1 is SQVTM and CDR2 is ANQGSEA in the germline V gene. The DNA for the CDR3 is TGCAGCGTTGAGATCTGGCAGGGGGCTTCTGGGGAGACCCAGTACTTC. Protein: CSVEIWQGASGETQYF. Combining the CDR3 with reference TRBV29-1 and TRBJ2-5 gives the whole variable domain SAVISQKPSRDICQRGTSLTIQCQVDSQVTMMFWYRQQPGQSLTLIATANQGSEATYESGFVIDKFPISRPNLTFSTLTVSNMSPEDSSIYLCSVEIWQGASGETQYFGPGTRLLVL.

The chain is built from TRBV10-2 and TRBJ2-1; either TRBD1 or TRBD2 may supply D (6 bases each). The CDR3 is 13 residues long. Trimming removed 0 bases from V and 9 bases from J, with 9 bases in between. Germline V gene lookup returns CDR1 WSHSY and CDR2 SAAADI. CDR3 in DNA: TGCGCCAGCAGTGAGTCAAAGGGGGGTGAGCAGTTCTTC. Encoded protein: CASSESKGGEQFF.

The V call is TRBV7-1, the J call TRBJ2-7; D remains unclear. TRBV7-1 is annotated as an ORF whose role is uncertain. Trimming shortened V by 4 bases and J by 0 bases, and 13 bases separated the two germline ends. The CDR3 covers 15 residues. The CDR3: CASSLGDGSSYEQYF. The CDR3 DNA reads as TGTGCCAGCAGCTTAGGAGACGGTAGCTCCTACGAGCAGTACTTC.

V and J are TRBV6-8 and TRBJ1-4; 7 bases align to TRBD1. The trim removed 2 bases at V and 8 bases at J, leaving 8 bases unmatched. Germline V gene lookup returns CDR1 MNHGY and CDR2 SAAAGT. CDR3 length: 15 residues. CDR3 coding DNA: TGTGCCAGCAGTTACACAAGACAGGGCGGGGAAAAACTGTTTTTT. Protein sequence: CASSYTRQGGEKLFF.

V is TRBV7-2 and J is TRBJ2-7, with 8 bases matching TRBD2. J lost 3 bases, V lost 5 bases, and 9 bases had no gene match. Looked up from germline, CDR1 is SGHTA and CDR2 is FQGNSA. This CDR3 comprises 15 residues. CDR3 sequence: CASSPPGLEYYEQYF. DNA for the CDR3: TGTGCCAGCAGCCCACCGGGACTAGAATACTACGAGCAGTACTTC.

This clone was seen more than once but under ten times. This chain links TRBV19 with TRBJ1-5; TRBD1 is a possible D gene (5 bases). From germline, CDR1 is LNHDA and CDR2 SQIVND (reference sequence). V shed 3 bases and J shed 5 bases, with 11 bases lying between them. The CDR3 sequence is 14 residues long. The CDR3 DNA reads as TGTGCCAGTAGTATCCGGGCGGGGGATCAGCCCCAGCATTTT. This translates into CASSIRAGDQPQHF.

A single count supports this clone. The genes are TRBV29-1 and TRBJ1-2; D unresolved. Trimming shortened V by 3 bases and J by 0 bases, and 5 bases separated the two germline ends. In germline, CDR1 is SQVTM, CDR2 ANQGSEA. The CDR3 extends over 12 amino acids. The CDR3 DNA reads as TGCAGCGTTGAGACGGCTAACTATGGCTACACCTTC. Protein: CSVETANYGYTF.

This chain joins TRBV10-2 and TRBJ1-1; D is unclear. CDR3 size: 12 residues. Germline V CDR1 and CDR2: WSHSY, SAAADI. V was trimmed by 6 bases and J by 10 bases, leaving 15 bases between them. The chain's CDR3 is CASSEAIQVAFF. The CDR3, as DNA: TGCGCCAGCAGCGAGGCCATCCAGGTAGCTTTCTTT.

This clone was observed a few times. The chain is built from TRBV11-3 and TRBJ1-2; D gene ambiguous. Germline CDR1 is SGHNT and CDR2 is YENEEA. This CDR3 has 14 amino acids. V lost 3 bases and J lost 6, with 14 bases in between. The CDR3 reads CASSLGHPLHGYTF. CDR3 in DNA: TGTGCCAGCAGCTTGGGTCACCCCCTACATGGCTACACCTTC.

This chain connects TRBV6-8 to TRBJ1-1, with a tentative D call TRBD1 (6 bases). CDR1 is MNHGY, CDR2 SAAAGT, per germline. Trimming took 5 bases from V and 4 from J, leaving 14 bases between them. The CDR3 totals 14 residues. The DNA for the CDR3 is TGTGCCAGCAGTCGAGGGGGGGACCGCACTGAAGCTTTCTTT. Amino acid sequence: CASSRGGDRTEAFF.

V and J are TRBV6-8 and TRBJ2-3, with D uncertain. V was clipped by 5 bases and J by 0 bases, with 9 bases between them. This CDR3 spans 14 amino acids. CDR1 and CDR2 from the germline V gene are MNHGY and SAAAGT. Here the CDR3 DNA reads TGTGCCAGCAGTGTCCGACATAGCACAGATACGCAGTATTTT. Residues: CASSVRHSTDTQYF.

This clone was found a few times. The chain carries TRBV19 and TRBJ1-5; 9 nucleotides match TRBD1. The CDR3 is 15 residues long. J lost 0 bases, V lost 6 bases, and 3 bases had no gene match. Germline CDR1 and CDR2: LNHDA and SQIVND (reference sequence). This CDR3 is CASRDRGYSNQPQHF. The CDR3 DNA sequence: TGTGCCAGTAGGGACAGGGGCTATAGCAATCAGCCCCAGCATTTT.

The chain uses TRBV11-3 and TRBJ2-5; 8 positions agree with TRBD2. This CDR3 has 14 amino acids. Germline V gene data show CDR1 as SGHNT and CDR2 as YENEEA. The trim removed 4 bases at V and 9 bases at J, leaving 10 bases unmatched. The CDR3 loop reads CASSWAGTRGAQYF. CDR3 nucleotide sequence: TGTGCCAGCAGCTGGGCCGGGACTAGAGGGGCCCAGTACTTC. Based on the CDR3 plus reference TRBV11-3 and TRBJ2-5, the full variable domain is EAGVVQSPRYKIIEKKQPVAFWCNPISGHNTLYWYLQNLGQGPELLIRYENEEAVDDSQLPKDRFSAERLKGVDSTLKIQPAELGDSAVYLCASSWAGTRGAQYFGPGTRLLVL.

The chain is built from TRBV6-7 and TRBJ1-2; the D is unclear. TRBV6-7 has ORF status, its function being uncertain. V dropped 4 bases and J dropped 4 bases, with 4 bases sitting between them. This CDR3 has 11 residues. The CDR3 nucleotides read TGTGCCAGCAGTTTCAGCTATGGCTACACCTTC. Its translation is CASSFSYGYTF.

The rearrangement links TRBV28 to TRBJ1-2; D might be TRBD1 (6 bases). Germline CDR1 is MDHEN and CDR2 is SYDVKM. The CDR3 spans 16 residues. The V and J ends lost 3 bases and 4 bases respectively, with 18 bases between them. The CDR3 nucleotides are TGTGCCAGCAGTTTGGGGGGGCTGGAACCCATCTATGGCTACACCTTC. Translated, it gives CASSLGGLEPIYGYTF.

V gene TRBV6-8 combines with J gene TRBJ2-7; 10 bases agree with TRBD2. CDR1 is MNHGY, CDR2 SAAAGT, per germline. This CDR3 is 15 amino acids long. V was clipped by 6 bases and J by 2 bases; unmatched bases: 7. For the CDR3, the DNA is TGTGCCAGCAGCCCTGGGACTAGCGTTACCTACGAGCAGTACTTC. Protein: CASSPGTSVTYEQYF.

The CDR3 DNA follows: TGCGCCAGCAGTGACTTGGCTAGCGGGATTTACGAGCAGTACTTC. It specifies CASSDLASGIYEQYF. The chain is built from TRBV10-2 and TRBJ2-7; 9 bases align to TRBD2. V was clipped by 3 bases and J by 4 bases; unmatched bases: 7. Germline values: CDR1 WSHSY, CDR2 SAAADI. This CDR3 is built from 15 residues.

The rearrangement links TRBV11-3 to TRBJ2-1, with a tentative D call TRBD2 (5 bases). The CDR3 is 14 amino acids. V was shortened by 5 bases and J by 5 bases, with 13 bases between the two germline ends. From germline, CDR1 is SGHNT and CDR2 YENEEA. Here the CDR3 DNA reads TGTGCCAGCAGCCGGACTGTAAAGGACAATGAGCAGTTCTTC. Translation: CASSRTVKDNEQFF.

The CDR3 sequence: CASRGGGGNQPQHF. The CDR3 region has the DNA TGTGCCAGCAGGGGCGGGGGGGGCAATCAGCCCCAGCATTTT. The chain is built from TRBV6-8 and TRBJ1-5, with a weak D call TRBD1 (5 bases). This CDR3 contains 14 residues. Trimming shortened V by 6 bases and J by 2 bases, and 11 bases separated the two germline ends. The germline CDR1 and CDR2 sequences are MNHGY and SAAAGT.

This chain joins TRBV5-1 and TRBJ2-7; 7 bases match TRBD2. CDR3 length equals 14 residues. The germline V gene has CDR1 SGHRS and CDR2 YFSETQ. V lost 4 bases and J lost 0; bases outside the gene matches: 4. CDR3 protein: CASSPLAASYEQYF. The CDR3 DNA follows: TGCGCCAGCAGCCCGCTAGCGGCCTCCTACGAGCAGTACTTC.